Below are 13 T cell receptor beta chains sequenced from a single sample in a study of T cell repertoires in aging, cancer and after chemotherapy. A mixed TRB-A/B primer pool amplified rearranged TRB by multiplex touch-down PCR. TCRdb fed the multiplex PCR reads into MiXCR, producing one record per CDR3 protein. The repertoire has 6,700 or so distinct CDR3 sequences, about 20% of them found once; the top ten carry over 8%. Amplification of TCR beta used genomic DNA extracted from peripheral blood. The sequenced sample was blood. The receptors were sampled from a human donor with a blood cancer.

This clonotype is deemed medium-sized. The chain has TRBV19 and TRBJ2-5, with D unclear. With 3 bases removed from V and 3 bases from J, the gap between germline ends came to 8 bases. This CDR3 has 13 residues. Germline assignment: CDR1 LNHDA and CDR2 SQIVND (reference sequence). CDR3 bases: TGTGCCAGTAGTATGATGGGGAAAGAGACCCAGTACTTC. It codes for CASSMMGKETQYF.

A remark on this clonotype: The germline gene is not matched at one end of the junction; a read error may be the cause. The chain links TRBV4-2 to TRBJ1-4; tentatively, D is TRBD1 (5 bases). CDR1 is LGHNA, CDR2 YNFKEQ, per germline. The CDR3 has 16 residues. The CDR3 DNA follows: TGCGCCAGCAGCCAAGATCCAAGGGGAAGGGAGGAAAAACTGTTTTTT. Residues: CASSQDPRGREEKLFF.

This clonotype counts as medium-sized. This sequence joins TRBV6-2 or TRBV6-3 and TRBJ2-1; 8 bases are shared with TRBD2. Germline CDR1 MNHEY, CDR2 SVGEGT. V trimming: 7 bases; J trimming: 4 bases; junction bases outside the gene matches: 6. The CDR3 totals 14 residues. For the CDR3, the DNA is TGTGCCAGCACCGCGGCTAGCGGGTACAATGAGCAGTTCTTC. Its protein product is CASTAASGYNEQFF.

In the case of this clonotype: A read error may be the cause here, since a much bigger clone is one base away. This rearrangement joins TRBV6-6 to TRBJ2-1; D may be TRBD1 (5 bases). V gave up 8 bases and J gave up 2 bases, with 16 bases separating them. The CDR3 has 15 amino acids. Germline lookup yields CDR1 MNHNY and CDR2 SVGAGI (reference sequence). The CDR3 DNA reads as TGTGCCAGCCGCGCCGCGGACACCGCCTACAATGAGCAGTTCTTC. Encoded protein: CASRAADTAYNEQFF.

This clonotype is medium-sized. V and J are TRBV12-3 or TRBV12-4 and TRBJ1-6, with TRBD1 identical over 9 bases. V dropped 6 bases and J dropped 9; count of bases not matched to a gene: 6. The CDR3 sequence is 14 residues long. CDR3 sequence reads: CASRPGTGFSPLHF. The CDR3 DNA sequence: TGTGCCAGCAGGCCCGGGACAGGGTTTTCACCCCTCCACTTT.

The chain links TRBV18 to TRBJ2-7; D gene unclear. Trimming cost V 1 base and J 1 base, with 5 bases left between them. Germline loops: CDR1 KGHSH, CDR2 LQKENI. CDR3 size: 13 residues. CDR3 nucleotide sequence: TGTGCCAGCTCACCACTTAGTTCCTACGAGCAGTACTTC. This sequence encodes CASSPLSSYEQYF.

The rearrangement joins TRBV30 to TRBJ2-5; 14 bases are shared with TRBD2. Germline V gene lookup returns CDR1 GTSNPN and CDR2 SVGIG (reference sequence). With V trimmed by 2 bases and J by 6 bases, 11 bases remained unmatched. This CDR3 is 17 amino acids long. The CDR3 is CAWSFGGTSGRRKTQYF. The CDR3 DNA reads as TGTGCCTGGAGTTTCGGGGGGACTAGCGGGAGACGGAAGACCCAGTACTTC.

The J gene is TRBJ2-1, the V gene TRBV24-1; 8 nucleotides match TRBD1. This CDR3 has 16 residues. Germline V gene sequence: CDR1 KGHDR, CDR2 SFDVKD. V was pared by 2 bases and J by 8 bases, with 10 bases of the junction left unmatched. DNA for the CDR3: TGTGCCACCAGTGATTCGACAGGGGCCGAGTGGGATGAGCAGTTCTTC. Its protein product is CATSDSTGAEWDEQFF.

This chain links TRBV12-3 or TRBV12-4 with TRBJ2-5, with a tentative D call TRBD1 (6 bases). This CDR3 spans 13 amino acids. V lost 6 bases and J 5 bases, leaving 13 bases between the germline ends. CDR3 residues: CASRRTVGETQYF. CDR3 in DNA: TGTGCCAGCAGGAGGACAGTGGGGGAGACCCAGTACTTC.

This clonotype is medium-sized within its sample. The chain uses TRBV27 and TRBJ2-1, with 7 bases identical to TRBD2. CDR3 length equals 16 residues. V was pared by 2 bases and J by 5 bases, with 9 bases of the junction left unmatched. From germline, CDR1 is MNHEY and CDR2 SMNVEV (reference sequence). CDR3 in amino acids: CASSLRAQRGHNEQFF. CDR3 in DNA: TGTGCCAGCAGTTTAAGAGCCCAGCGGGGCCACAATGAGCAGTTCTTC.

By sample fraction, this clonotype is medium-sized (0.01 to 0.1%). V is TRBV19 and J is TRBJ1-2; D uncertain. Germline V CDR1 and CDR2: LNHDA, SQIVND (reference sequence). V lost 5 bases to trimming and J lost 8 bases, with 9 bases between them. This CDR3 spans 11 amino acids. DNA of the CDR3: TGTGCCAGTAGTTGGAGTTCAGGCTACACCTTC. Protein product: CASSWSSGYTF.

This clonotype was detected only once. In DNA form, the CDR3 reads TGTGCCAGCCGGAGTTCAGGGGTTAGGGGAGAGACCCAGTACTTC. This sequence encodes CASRSSGVRGETQYF. J is TRBJ2-5 and V is TRBV6-2 or TRBV6-3, with D perhaps matching TRBD1 (6 bases). CDR3 length equals 15 residues. Germline lookup yields CDR1 MNHEY and CDR2 SVGEGT. V was pared by 8 bases and J by 4 bases, with 20 bases between.

Judged by abundance, this clonotype is medium-sized. The chain couples TRBV19 to TRBJ1-2; the D gene is possibly TRBD1 (5 bases). CDR3 size: 14 residues. From germline, CDR1 is LNHDA and CDR2 SQIVND (reference sequence). Trimming shortened V by 7 bases and J by 8 bases, and 20 bases separated the two germline ends. Here the CDR3 DNA reads TGTGCCAGTATGTTTCAGGGACCAACGCGGGGCTACACCTTC. Translating it yields CASMFQGPTRGYTF.